This entry lists 2 T cell receptor beta chains sequenced from one sample in a study of blood T cell repertoires in COVID-19. Assay: immunoSEQ multiplex PCR; the TCRdb copy retains only in-frame clones and omits some. The sample records tens of thousands of clones, about 88% being singletons. Sequencing was done on a sample of peripheral blood. The source of these receptors is a man in his sixties with COVID-19, enrolled during active disease.

This chain joins TRBV28 and TRBJ1-2; 9 bases align to TRBD1. This CDR3 comprises 14 residues. Germline lookup yields CDR1 MDHEN and CDR2 SYDVKM. Unmatched junction bases numbered 3, after V lost 3 bases and J lost 4 bases. DNA for the CDR3: TGTGCCAGCAGTTTTGGGACAGGGTCCTATGGCTACACCTTC. It encodes CASSFGTGSYGYTF.

The V call is TRBV5-5, the J call TRBJ1-3, with D tentatively TRBD1 (5 bases). Germline V gene data show CDR1 as SGHKS and CDR2 as YYEKEE (reference sequence). Trimming took 5 bases from V and 0 from J, leaving 12 bases between them. The CDR3 is made up of 15 amino acids. The chain's CDR3 is CASRKGLSSGNTIYF. The CDR3 bases are TGTGCCAGCAGAAAGGGGCTGTCCTCTGGAAACACCATATATTTT.